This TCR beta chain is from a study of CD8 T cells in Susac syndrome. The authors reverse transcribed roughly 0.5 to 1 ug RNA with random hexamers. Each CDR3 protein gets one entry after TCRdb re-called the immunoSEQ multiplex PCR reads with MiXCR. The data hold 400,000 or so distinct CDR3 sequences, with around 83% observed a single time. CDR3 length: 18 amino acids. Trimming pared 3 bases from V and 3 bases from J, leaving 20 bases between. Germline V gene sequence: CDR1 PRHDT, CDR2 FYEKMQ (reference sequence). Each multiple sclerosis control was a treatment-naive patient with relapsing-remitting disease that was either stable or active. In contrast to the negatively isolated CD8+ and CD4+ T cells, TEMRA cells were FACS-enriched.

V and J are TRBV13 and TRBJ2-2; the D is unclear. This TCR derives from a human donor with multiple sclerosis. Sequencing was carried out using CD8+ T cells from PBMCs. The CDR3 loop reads CASSFPGPLLEDTGELFF. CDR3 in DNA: TGTGCCAGCAGCTTTCCGGGCCCCCTTCTTGAGGACACCGGGGAGCTGTTTTTT.